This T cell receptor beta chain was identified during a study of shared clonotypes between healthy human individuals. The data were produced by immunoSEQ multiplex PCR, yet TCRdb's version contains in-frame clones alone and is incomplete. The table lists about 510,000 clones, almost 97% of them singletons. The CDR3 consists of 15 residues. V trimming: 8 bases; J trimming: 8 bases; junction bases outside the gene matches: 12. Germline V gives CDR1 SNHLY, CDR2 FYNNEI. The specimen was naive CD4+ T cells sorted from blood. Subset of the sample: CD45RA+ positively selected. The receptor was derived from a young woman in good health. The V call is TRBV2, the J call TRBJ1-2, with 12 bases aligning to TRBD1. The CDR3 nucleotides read TGTGCCAGCCGCCAGGGGACAGGGGGCGTTCGAGGCTACACCTTC. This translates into CASRQGTGGVRGYTF.